This T cell receptor beta chain derives from a study of blood T cell repertoires in COVID-19. Study context: Sites in the United States, Italy and Spain provided acute and convalescent COVID-19 samples.

Repertoires were generated with immunoSEQ multiplex PCR, while TCRdb's copy carries only in-frame clones and drops some. The table has approximately 40,000 clones, roughly 90% seen once. This clone was observed a single time. Sequencing was carried out using peripheral blood. The source is a human donor in a cohort sampled during active COVID-19.

The CDR3 nucleotides read TGTGCCAGCAGCTCTGAGGGACAGGCCAAAAACATTCAGTACTTC. This translates into CASSSEGQAKNIQYF. V and J are TRBV9 and TRBJ2-4; 7 bases align to TRBD1. This CDR3 spans 15 amino acids. The J segment lost 1 base and the V segment lost 4 bases, leaving 5 bases of the junction unmatched. Germline loops: CDR1 SGDLS, CDR2 YYNGEE. The full variable domain, in which reference TRBV9 and TRBJ2-4 provide the parts outside the CDR3, is DSGVTQTPKHLITATGQRVTLRCSPRSGDLSVYWYQQSLDQGLQFLIQYYNGEERAKGNILERFSAQQFPDLHSELNLSSLELGDSALYFCASSSEGQAKNIQYFGAGTRLSVL.